This T cell receptor beta chain is from a study of cytomegalovirus exposure and HLA in healthy donors (dated by TCRdb to 2016 to 2017). At the level of the whole study: An earlier analysis of roughly 500 of the donors reported approximately 290 Gb of sequence data and 120 million or so unique TCR beta sequences from 150 million to 200 million T cells. The study was designed to test whether signatures of past pathogen exposure could be identified by cataloging public T cell receptors. To predict cytomegalovirus infection status, the study brought together high-throughput TCR immunosequencing, statistical association of individual TCRs with disease status, and machine learning. To study patterns of TCR occurrence, a later analysis re-analyzed previously published TCR beta repertoires from 700 or so donors and added high-resolution HLA genotyping. Along with the 666-subject first cohort, a separate validation cohort of more than 90 different subjects was used. The number of donors typed differed by locus, with about 629-630 for A, B, C, DRB1 and DQB1, around 560 for DQA1, approximately 570 for DPA1, and around 430 for DPB1. An early release that covered about 600 HLA-typed donors contained about 300 gigabases of sequencing data and about 93 million unique TCR sequences. Of the roughly 420 genotyped donors, 81% were placed in the genetic ancestry cluster associated with self-reported Caucasian donors. Alongside the repertoire data, information on donor age, sex, ethnicity and CMV serostatus was compiled. Both class I and class II loci were covered by HLA typing, at four-digit resolution. About 5 DR-DQ haplotypes were handled as single units for association and clustering, since linkage in the cohort was strong. Among 300 to 450 genotyped donors of the cohort, an average of approximately 250,000 unique TCR beta nucleotide sequences were sequenced per donor, roughly 20% of them non-productive. Every discovery cohort repertoire had been produced on one sequencing platform. A later genetic analysis used genome-wide SNP genotypes for about three fifths of the 666 donors, treating that subset as a discovery cohort. Rather than using new phenotypic data, the later analysis identified candidate immune exposures from TCR beta sequences and from how often those sequences occurred across donors. In an earlier analysis of 550 to 700 of the donors, high-throughput TCR beta sequencing was used to judge whether each TCR beta V gene segment behaved as functional or pseudogenic. The study used immunosequencing to profile the T cell repertoires of several hundred subjects and linked those repertoires to cytomegalovirus serostatus.

The cohort comprised 710 or so healthy bone marrow donors. Cohort members were all nominally healthy when sampled, although unrecorded immune exposures were likely present. The donor was CMV seronegative and was included in the group of about 400 seronegative cohort members. Each donor provided a peripheral blood sample, and peripheral blood mononuclear cells were used for TCR beta sequencing. The Qiagen DNeasy Blood Extraction Kit was used to extract genomic DNA from the blood cell samples. CDR1 and CDR2 were assigned from the germline V gene (reference sequence) as MNHEY and SMNVEV. The CDR3 runs 15 amino acids, cysteine and phenylalanine included. The DNA shown is the 45-base CDR3, in frame from base 1. The germline V end is reduced by 5 bases and the J end by 2 bases; junction bases left unmatched: 7. Overall study outcomes, separate from this receptor: A later analysis found that TCR association rates varied across HLA loci, with DRB1 alleles showing the most associated TCRs and HLA-C alleles the fewest. A total of roughly 160 TCR beta chains were listed by the study as associated with cytomegalovirus. According to a later genetic analysis, donors in an Asian-associated ancestry cluster had fewer N-insertions in productive TCRs than the approximately 630-donor mean. Specific HLA alleles were associated with more than 15,000 TCR beta sequences at a false discovery rate of 0.05 in a later analysis. In a later genetic analysis, a missense DCLRE1C variant was associated with V-gene and J-gene trimming of TCR beta chains, and the association was replicated in an independent cohort. The cohort was sequenced for TCR beta chains only, and without alpha or paired-chain data the features that could be detected were limited. Compared with equally common non-associated chains, HLA-associated TCR beta chains in a later analysis were more clonally expanded and had lower generation probabilities. According to a later analysis, most CMV-associated TCR beta chains appeared to be HLA-restricted, and the HLA associations seemed to be driven largely by CMV exposure. Because HLA typing was unavailable for some donors at each locus, only the typed subset was used in association tests. In vitro tests confirmed that a few of the cytomegalovirus-associated TCR beta chains recognize cytomegalovirus antigens. The classifier was reported to diagnose cytomegalovirus status with high specificity and sensitivity in both the original cohort and the validation cohort. The only immune exposure information available for the cohort was CMV serostatus. Assigning TCR associations to individual alleles was difficult when HLA alleles, especially DR and DQ, strongly co-occurred. A later analysis reported that several top co-occurrence clusters appeared linked to parvovirus B19, influenza, CMV and Epstein-Barr virus. Correlated functional status among segregating V segments might reflect linkage disequilibrium, but an unknown experimental factor could not be ruled out. Broadly in line with IMGT annotations, most TCR beta V segments showed up in productive rearrangements about 87% or about 30% of the time in an earlier analysis of some 590 of the donors. Because counts were too low, fewer than 20 rarely observed V segments, including chromosome 9 orphons, were excluded from the earlier analysis of 587 of the donors. Presence/absence analyses assumed roughly uniform sequencing depth across donors, an assumption that may not hold. A further reported finding was that TCR beta sequences accurately predicted the HLA-A and HLA-B alleles for most subjects in the first cohort. It was suggested by the authors that the approach could potentially be generalized to other disease states and immunological phenotypes. A group of highly shared sequence variants was considered likely to be a technical artifact of the sequencing pipeline. Across donors, most TCR sequences were observed very rarely, whereas some public TCRs were present in many individuals. Some IMGT-functional V segments, including TRBV6-2 and TRBV6-3, could not be told apart with the 87-base-pair reads, so those segments were excluded.

Library creation used the immunoSEQ multiplex PCR assay. A mixture of 60 forward primers for TCR Vbeta segments and 13 reverse primers for TCR Jbeta segments was used in the multiplex PCR. The CDR3 region of rearranged TCR beta genes was amplified from genomic DNA with a multiplex PCR assay. The Illumina HiSeq System was used to sequence the amplified TCR beta libraries as 87-base-pair reads. Per the source publication's procedure: In a later analysis, around 80 million unique TCR beta chains were counted across the approximately 640 repertoires, and roughly 11 million of these chains were shared by at least two donors. Raw reads were error-corrected and collapsed into unique sequences by a nearest-neighbor algorithm in which closely related sequences were merged to remove PCR and sequencing errors. CDR3 sequences were aligned to IMGT reference sequences to assign V, D and J gene segments. For a sequence to be retained, a match of at least six nucleotides was required to both a V gene segment and a J gene segment. Rearrangements were called productive when the CDR3 lacked stop codons and stayed in frame with V and J; all others were non-productive. Following IMGT convention, CDR3 was defined as the stretch from the second conserved V-encoded cysteine to the conserved J-encoded phenylalanine. The earlier analysis of 500 to 650 of the donors excluded any sequence lacking an unambiguous match to a single V gene segment. An earlier analysis of 587 of the donors classified V segments as functional when productive rearrangements were above 56.7% and as segregating when the standard deviation between donors was above 5%. A statistical classification framework was built to diagnose cytomegalovirus status from the catalog of TCR beta chain sequences. In a later analysis, V and J genes were assigned by comparing TCR nucleotide sequences against IMGT/GENE-DB human TR gene sequences. A later analysis assigned CDR3 sequences and most-parsimonious VDJ recombination scenarios with the TCRdist pipeline. In a later analysis, each TCR beta chain was defined by its CDR3 amino acid sequence together with its V-gene family, and reads without a unique V-gene family were excluded. In a later analysis, a few hundred highly shared, low-generation-probability nucleotide sequences were removed to address suspected cross-contamination and a sequencing artifact. A later analysis calculated a clonal expansion index for each public chain from normalized within-repertoire ranks of inferred template counts. In a later analysis, generation probabilities were computed with a VDJ recombination model fitted to out-of-frame rearrangements, and the resulting probabilities were checked against IGoR. In a later analysis, TCR-TCR, TCR-HLA and TCR-CMV co-occurrence was scored with hypergeometric tests, and a repertoire-size bias correction was applied to TCR pairs. False discovery rates were estimated in a later analysis by permuting HLA or CMV assignments 20 times. A later analysis grouped co-occurring TCRs with DBSCAN, adding TCRdist sequence similarity when clustering within HLA-allele-positive subsets. Co-occurrence clustering excluded repertoires with fewer than 30,000 or more than 120,000 public chains, plus five with anomalous nucleotide sharing. TCRdb re-hosts the immuneACCESS table, in-frame sequences only. Its copies lack some clones; in the studies checked, an unresolved V gene accounts for under half of them, and the cause for the rest is not known. The V and J calls and the clone size are those of that table, but D and trimming were determined from the DNA. This sample comprises around 140,000 clones, around 80% of them detected only once. Of the sample, 1.5% to 2.5% is held by the ten largest clones.

A word on this clone: Its antigen specificity is not known. It has no much larger one-base neighbor in the sample; base qualities were not kept.

The chain uses TRBV27 and TRBJ2-7, with 9 middle bases fitting TRBD2. This TCR came from a woman in her 40s in good health and CMV-seronegative. What was sequenced was PBMCs. The DNA reads as follows: TGTGCCAGCAGTCCGCGGGGGGGGCCAACCTACGAGCAGTACTTC. Its coded protein is CASSPRGGPTYEQYF.